Included here is one T cell receptor beta chain sequence, with context. This specimen belongs to a study of control samples from healthy donors and cancer patients. Clones were read by immunoSEQ multiplex PCR, and TCRdb kept only the in-frame ones, dropping some. Among 30,000 to 40,000 clones listed, 80% to 90% were seen once. The sequenced material came from PBMCs. This clonotype originated in a woman in her fifties or sixties with lung cancer.

The CDR3 coding sequence is TGCGCCAGCAGCCCCGGACTAGCGGGAGGGTCCTCCTCCTACGAGCAGTACTTC. Protein sequence: CASSPGLAGGSSSYEQYF. The chain carries TRBV5-1 and TRBJ2-7; 15 bases align to TRBD2. Germline CDR1 reads SGHRS; CDR2 reads YFSETQ. The length of the CDR3 is 18 residues. V was pared by 4 bases and J by 0 bases, with 8 bases of the junction left unmatched. The complete variable domain, with remaining parts taken from reference TRBV5-1 and TRBJ2-7, reads KAGVTQTPRYLIKTRGQQVTLSCSPISGHRSVSWYQQTPGQGLQFLFEYFSETQRNKGNFPGRFSGRQFSNSRSEMNVSTLELGDSALYLCASSPGLAGGSSSYEQYFGPGTRLTVT.